This TCR beta chain was identified in a study of blood T cell repertoires in COVID-19. The wider study: Acute and convalescent COVID-19 specimens originated in the United States, Italy and Spain. PBMCs, B-cell-depleted T cells, or T cells were the source of the cDNA or gDNA that made up the material.

V lost 5 bases and J 5 bases, leaving 9 bases between the germline ends. Germline loops: CDR1 SNHLY, CDR2 FYNNEI. The CDR3 covers 12 residues. Libraries were prepared by immunoSEQ multiplex PCR; TCRdb keeps only in-frame clonotypes and omits some of them. Among 75,000 to 80,000 clones listed, about 88% were seen once. The chain couples TRBV2 to TRBJ1-2; D is uncertain. The sample was peripheral blood. The TCR was taken from a human donor in a cohort sampled during active COVID-19. The CDR3 region has the DNA TGTGCCAGCAGTCTAACAGAGTATGGCTACACCTTC. This codes for CASSLTEYGYTF.